The 24 T cell receptor beta chains below all came from one sample that was sequenced in a study of PD-1 blockade in classical Hodgkin lymphoma. The table came from immunoSEQ multiplex PCR; TCRdb's copy has only in-frame clones and leaves some out. The repertoire includes about 18,000 clones, roughly 83% of them detected once, and about 2.4% sits in the top ten. Time point here: cycle 4 day 1 (C4D1), after five to seven weeks of nivolumab. No patient escaped relapse after autologous stem cell transplantation, and brentuximab vedotin exposure varied. From thawed PBMCs, CD4+ T cells were purified using magnetic negative selection. The specimen comprised CD4+ T cells from blood, sampled before the fourth cycle of nivolumab. These receptors were obtained from a human donor with classical Hodgkin lymphoma.

This clone appeared once. The rearrangement uses TRBV5-1 and TRBJ2-3; TRBD2 agrees at 7 bases. In germline, CDR1 is SGHRS, CDR2 YFSETQ. This CDR3 is 16 amino acids long. After removal of 4 bases from V and 2 bases from J, the junction contained 10 bases not matched to a gene. The CDR3 loop reads CASSPGLEIITDTQYF. CDR3 in DNA: TGCGCCAGCAGCCCCGGACTAGAAATAATCACAGATACGCAGTATTTT.

The CDR3 sequence: CASSISGGETQYF. The CDR3 bases are TGTGCCAGTAGTATATCTGGGGGAGAGACCCAGTACTTC. The chain couples TRBV19 to TRBJ2-5; TRBD1 or TRBD2 may be the D gene (5 bases each). Germline V lookup: CDR1 LNHDA, CDR2 SQIVND (reference sequence). Trimming left V 2 bases short and J 4 bases short, with 8 bases between. The CDR3 contains 13 residues. Full variable domain (missing parts from reference TRBV19 and TRBJ2-5): DGGITQSPKYLFRKEGQNVTLSCEQNLNHDAMYWYRQDPGQGLRLIYYSQIVNDFQKGDIAEGYSVSREKKESFPLTVTSAQKNPTAFYLCASSISGGETQYFGPGTRLLVL.

The rearrangement joins TRBV5-1 to TRBJ2-7; 9 nucleotides match TRBD2. V was clipped by 2 bases and J by 0 bases; unmatched bases: 6. The CDR3 runs 16 residues. Germline assignment: CDR1 SGHRS and CDR2 YFSETQ. This CDR3 reads CASSLPLAGSSYEQYF. The CDR3 DNA follows: TGCGCCAGCAGCTTACCCCTAGCGGGAAGCTCCTACGAGCAGTACTTC.

V and J are TRBV5-1 and TRBJ2-4; D is undetermined. Trimming took off 4 bases at V and 0 bases at J, with 8 bases between the two ends. CDR1 and CDR2 (germline): SGHRS, YFSETQ. This CDR3 has 14 amino acids. The CDR3 DNA reads as TGCGCCAGCAGCCTTGAACTAGCCAAAAACATTCAGTACTTC. It is translated as CASSLELAKNIQYF.

The chain carries TRBV11-2 and TRBJ2-1, with D possibly matching TRBD2 (6 bases). This CDR3 spans 18 amino acids. The ends were cut back, 6 bases at V and 0 bases at J, with 21 bases in the middle. Germline loops: CDR1 SGHAT, CDR2 FQNNGV. CDR3 sequence reads: CASSHRVGRYSSYNEQFF. CDR3 nucleotides: TGTGCCAGCAGTCATCGGGTGGGGAGGTACAGCTCCTACAATGAGCAGTTCTTC.

J is TRBJ2-5 and V is TRBV9, with 8 bases aligning to TRBD1. The CDR3 sequence is 15 residues long. Losses at the gene ends were 0 bases for V and 5 bases for J; bases not matched to a gene: 6. Looked up from germline, CDR1 is SGDLS and CDR2 is YYNGEE. The chain's CDR3 is CASSVGTRGRETQYF. Here the CDR3 DNA reads TGTGCCAGCAGCGTAGGGACCAGGGGGCGGGAGACCCAGTACTTC.

The CDR3 DNA reads TGTGCAAGTCGCTTAAAAGGGAACGGCTACACCTTC. It codes for CASRLKGNGYTF. The chain uses TRBV12-2 and TRBJ1-2. TRBV12-2 is a recognized pseudogene. This CDR3 contains 12 residues.

The rearrangement uses TRBV18 and TRBJ1-1; D not certain. The CDR3 loop spans 14 amino acids. Germline V gene data show CDR1 as KGHSH and CDR2 as LQKENI. Trimming removed 3 bases from V and 5 bases from J, with 13 bases in between. CDR3 in DNA: TGTGCCAGCTCACCCATACCGGCGGAAACTGAAGCTTTCTTT. It yields the protein CASSPIPAETEAFF.

V usage is TRBV20-1 and J usage is TRBJ2-5; D unclear. Trimming left V 5 bases short and J 6 bases short, with 4 bases between. CDR3 length: 9 amino acids. Germline V CDR1 and CDR2: DFQATT, SNEGSKA (reference sequence). The CDR3 DNA sequence: TGCAGTGCTTCCAAGACCCAGTACTTC. Protein sequence: CSASKTQYF.

The chain has TRBV27 and TRBJ2-1, with 13 bases identical to TRBD2. Germline V gene lookup returns CDR1 MNHEY and CDR2 SMNVEV (reference sequence). The CDR3 is 18 amino acids. J lost 5 bases, V lost 5 bases, and 12 bases had no gene match. The CDR3 spells CASSGLAGVLGQNNEQFF. CDR3 nucleotides: TGTGCCAGCAGTGGACTAGCGGGAGTCCTAGGGCAAAACAATGAGCAGTTCTTC.

The chain recombines TRBV6-1 with TRBJ2-7; D not resolved. V was clipped by 1 base and J by 4 bases, with 5 bases between them. CDR1 and CDR2 (germline): MNHNS, SASEGT. The CDR3 extends over 12 amino acids. The CDR3 DNA sequence: TGTGCCAGCAGTGAAGTAAGGTACGAGCAGTACTTC. Translation: CASSEVRYEQYF.

The chain uses TRBV18 and TRBJ1-1; D ambiguous. CDR3 length: 13 residues. From germline, CDR1 is KGHSH and CDR2 LQKENI. Trimming took off 4 bases at V and 0 bases at J, with 6 bases between the two ends. CDR3 sequence reads: CASSQSVNTEAFF. CDR3 coding DNA: TGTGCCAGCTCACAGTCAGTGAACACTGAAGCTTTCTTT.

The CDR3: CASRGSRQQNTEAFF. The CDR3 DNA is TGTGCCAGCAGAGGCTCCCGACAGCAGAACACTGAAGCTTTCTTT. The chain has TRBV25-1 and TRBJ1-1; D is possibly TRBD1 (5 bases). Trimming removed 6 bases at V and 1 base at J, with 15 bases between. The CDR3 covers 15 residues. The germline gives CDR1 MGHDK, CDR2 SYGVNS. The full variable domain, with the rest looked up from reference TRBV25-1 and TRBJ1-1, is EADIYQTPRYLVIGTGKKITLECSQTMGHDKMYWYQQDPGMELHLIHYSYGVNSTEKGDLSSESTVSRIRTEHFPLTLESARPSHTSQYLCASRGSRQQNTEAFFGQGTRLTVV.

The gene calls are TRBV5-1 and TRBJ2-6; 10 nucleotides align to TRBD1. Germline CDR1 reads SGHRS; CDR2 reads YFSETQ. The CDR3 is 19 residues long. J gave up 0 bases and V 1 base, and 7 bases lay outside the gene matches. CDR3 nucleotide sequence: TGCGCCAGCAGCTTGACCCGACAGGGGGCTTTCTCTGGGGCCAACGTCCTGACTTTC. It is translated as CASSLTRQGAFSGANVLTF.

The chain has TRBV6-1 and TRBJ2-7; the match to TRBD1 covers 10 bases. Germline CDR1 reads MNHNS; CDR2 reads SASEGT. V lost 5 bases to trimming and J lost 2 bases; unmatched junction nucleotides: 3. The CDR3 is 14 amino acids. CDR3 region: CASSKGQGAYEQYF. For the CDR3, the DNA is TGTGCCAGCAGTAAAGGACAGGGGGCCTACGAGCAGTACTTC.

The V gene is TRBV10-3, the J gene TRBJ1-5, with 7 bases matching TRBD1. Germline CDR1 and CDR2: ENHRY and SYGVKD. V shed 4 bases and J 7 bases; nucleotides not matched to a gene: 7. The length of the CDR3 is 14 residues. CDR3 sequence (DNA): TGTGCCATCAGTGGGGGGGACAGAAGCCAGCCCCAGCATTTT. Its translation: CAISGGDRSQPQHF.

The V gene is TRBV15, the J gene TRBJ2-3, with 7 nucleotides matching TRBD1. CDR3 length: 14 amino acids. Germline V gene data show CDR1 as LNHNV and CDR2 as YYDKDF (reference sequence). J was trimmed by 2 bases and V by 5 bases; bases with no gene match: 4. The CDR3 reads CATSRGQSTDTQYF. The CDR3 bases are TGTGCCACCAGCCGGGGACAGTCCACAGATACGCAGTATTTT.

This chain joins TRBV18 and TRBJ1-1; D ambiguous. Germline V gene sequence: CDR1 KGHSH, CDR2 LQKENI. This CDR3 has 14 residues. V was pared by 6 bases and J by 0 bases, with 11 bases between. The CDR3 DNA reads TGTGCCAGCTCGTCAAGCCAAATGAACACTGAAGCTTTCTTT. Residues: CASSSSQMNTEAFF.

This chain uses TRBV18 with TRBJ1-4; tentative D call: TRBD1 (5 bases). Deletions cut 3 bases from V and 6 bases from J, with 8 bases between. CDR3 size: 13 residues. Per germline, CDR1 KGHSH and CDR2 LQKENI. CDR3 sequence (DNA): TGTGCCAGCTCACCCGCGGGGGATGAAAAACTGTTTTTT. This encodes CASSPAGDEKLFF.

V gene TRBV5-6 combines with J gene TRBJ1-1; D gene ambiguous. The CDR3 runs 14 residues. CDR1 SGHDT and CDR2 YYEEEE come from the germline V gene. V was pared by 1 base and J by 1 base, with 8 bases between. CDR3 sequence reads: CASSLLPGNTEAFF. CDR3 DNA: TGTGCCAGCAGCTTGTTGCCAGGGAACACTGAAGCTTTCTTT.

The table lists this clone with a few counts. This sequence joins TRBV28 and TRBJ2-3; TRBD1 is a possible D gene (6 bases). The CDR3 totals 15 residues. Trimming left V 3 bases short and J 0 bases short, with 10 bases between. Germline CDR1 reads MDHEN; CDR2 reads SYDVKM. This CDR3 is CASSFDRRSTDTQYF. The CDR3, as DNA: TGTGCCAGCAGTTTCGACAGGAGAAGCACAGATACGCAGTATTTT.

This clone is a singleton in its sample. The CDR3 bases are TGCGCCAGCAGCCCCGGGACTAGCGGTACCTACGAGCAGTACTTC. This gives the protein CASSPGTSGTYEQYF. The rearrangement links TRBV5-1 to TRBJ2-7; 11 bases agree with TRBD2. The CDR3 is 15 amino acids. The germline gives CDR1 SGHRS, CDR2 YFSETQ. V trimming: 4 bases; J trimming: 2 bases; junction bases outside the gene matches: 5.

The chain combines TRBV6-6 with TRBJ2-1; maybe TRBD2 (6 bases). The V end lost 5 bases, the J end lost 6 bases, and 11 bases lay between the germline ends. CDR1 is MNHNY, CDR2 SVGAGI, per germline (reference sequence). This CDR3 has 13 amino acids. In nucleotides, the CDR3 is TGTGCCAGCAGTCGCGGGGCCGCCAATGAGCAGTTCTTC. It specifies CASSRGAANEQFF.

This chain uses TRBV10-3 with TRBJ2-5; 9 positions match TRBD2. J was trimmed by 1 base and V by 3 bases; bases with no gene match: 6. CDR3 length: 16 residues. CDR1 is ENHRY, CDR2 SYGVKD, per germline. The CDR3 DNA sequence: TGTGCCATCAGTGACTTAGCGGGAGTGGGCCAAGAGACCCAGTACTTC. Translating gives CAISDLAGVGQETQYF.